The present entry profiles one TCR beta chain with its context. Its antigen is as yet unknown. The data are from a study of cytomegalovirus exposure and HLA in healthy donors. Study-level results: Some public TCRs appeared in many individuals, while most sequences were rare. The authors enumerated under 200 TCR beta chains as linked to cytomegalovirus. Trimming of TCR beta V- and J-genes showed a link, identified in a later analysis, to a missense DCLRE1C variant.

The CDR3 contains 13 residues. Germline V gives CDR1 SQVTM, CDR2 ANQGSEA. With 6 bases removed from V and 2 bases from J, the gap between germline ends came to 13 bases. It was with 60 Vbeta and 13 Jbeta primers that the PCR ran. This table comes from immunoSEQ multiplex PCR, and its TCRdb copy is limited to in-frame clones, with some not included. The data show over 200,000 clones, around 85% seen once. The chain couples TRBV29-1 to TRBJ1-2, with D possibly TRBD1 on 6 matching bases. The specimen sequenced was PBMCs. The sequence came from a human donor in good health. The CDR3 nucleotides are TGCAGCGTAAATGAGGACAGCAACTATGGCTACACCTTC. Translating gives CSVNEDSNYGYTF.